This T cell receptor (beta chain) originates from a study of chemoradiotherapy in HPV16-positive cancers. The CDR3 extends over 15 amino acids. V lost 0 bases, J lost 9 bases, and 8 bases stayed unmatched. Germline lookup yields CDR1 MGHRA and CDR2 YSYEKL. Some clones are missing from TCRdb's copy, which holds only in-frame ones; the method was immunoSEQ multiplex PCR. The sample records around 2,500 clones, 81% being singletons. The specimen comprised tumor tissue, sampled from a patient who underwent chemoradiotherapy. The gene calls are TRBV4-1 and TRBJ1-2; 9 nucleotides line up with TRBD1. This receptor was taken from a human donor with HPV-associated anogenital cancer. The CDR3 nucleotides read TGCGCCAGCAGCCAAGATTTCGGGGGACAGGGTAGCTACACCTTC. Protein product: CASSQDFGGQGSYTF.